This entry describes one T cell receptor beta chain. The germline V and J ends were trimmed by 1 base and 5 bases, with 8 bases remaining between them. The CDR3 spans 14 residues. CDR1 is LGHNA, CDR2 YSLEER, per germline. This sample was included in a study of OX40 agonist ivuxolimab in advanced cancers. Sequencing was performed with immunoSEQ multiplex PCR; in TCRdb, only in-frame clones are kept and a portion is missing. Among 100,000 to 150,000 clones, less than 95% were seen once, and the ten largest hold 0.7% to 0.9%. This chain links TRBV4-3 with TRBJ2-2; D gene unclear. This TCR came from an adult with an advanced solid tumor such as melanoma, head and neck, liver or kidney cancer. Sample: CD4+ or CD8+ T cells sorted from blood, taken in a trial of the OX40 agonist ivuxolimab. The CDR3 is CASSQVLGTGELFF. CDR3 sequence (DNA): TGCGCCAGCAGCCAAGTATTAGGGACCGGGGAGCTGTTTTTT.